Below are 18 T cell receptor beta chains sequenced from a single sample in a study of blood T cell repertoires in COVID-19. This table comes from immunoSEQ multiplex PCR, and its TCRdb copy is limited to in-frame clones, with some not included. The sample shows some 8,000 clones, roughly 70% of them seen only once. The sequencing input was peripheral blood. The receptors were gathered from a human donor in a cohort sampled during active COVID-19.

The rearrangement uses TRBV27 and TRBJ2-6; 9 nucleotides match TRBD1. There are 20 residues in the CDR3. Germline V lookup: CDR1 MNHEY, CDR2 SMNVEV (reference sequence). After removal of 8 bases from V and 0 bases from J, the junction contained 17 bases not matched to a gene. Here the CDR3 reads CASGPGQGVITYSGANVLTF. The CDR3 DNA reads as TGTGCCAGCGGACCGGGACAGGGCGTTATAACTTACTCTGGGGCCAACGTCCTGACTTTC. Together with reference TRBV27 and TRBJ2-6, the CDR3 gives the full variable domain: EAQVTQNPRYLITVTGKKLTVTCSQNMNHEYMSWYRQDPGLGLRQIYYSMNVEVTDKGDVPEGYKVSRKEKRNFPLILESPSPNQTSLYFCASGPGQGVITYSGANVLTFGAGSRLTVL.

The chain combines TRBV9 with TRBJ2-7, with 11 bases matching TRBD1. Trimming cost V 0 bases and J 2 bases; bases outside gene matches: 1. Germline V CDR1 and CDR2: SGDLS, YYNGEE. The CDR3 is made up of 15 amino acids. CDR3 sequence reads: CASSVEGQGAYEQYF. CDR3 bases: TGTGCCAGCAGCGTAGAGGGACAGGGGGCCTACGAGCAGTACTTC.

This clone is medium-sized (0.01 to 0.1%) in the sample. V and J are TRBV7-6 and TRBJ2-3; TRBD1 agrees at 9 bases. Germline V lookup: CDR1 SGHVS, CDR2 FNYEAQ. V lost 5 bases, J lost 3 bases, and 9 bases stayed unmatched. This CDR3 has 16 amino acids. The chain's CDR3 is CASSPMGQGLTDTQYF. The CDR3 DNA reads TGTGCCAGCAGCCCCATGGGACAGGGCCTTACAGATACGCAGTATTTT. Full variable domain (outside the CDR3, taken from reference TRBV7-6 and TRBJ2-3): GAGVSQSPRYKVTKRGQDVALRCDPISGHVSLYWYRQALGQGPEFLTYFNYEAQQDKSGLPNDRFSAERPEGSISTLTIQRTEQRDSAMYRCASSPMGQGLTDTQYFGPGTRLTVL.

The J gene is TRBJ2-6, the V gene TRBV19; 10 positions agree with TRBD1. The CDR3 extends over 16 amino acids. Trimming removed 4 bases from V and 0 bases from J; junction bases left unmatched: 0. CDR1 and CDR2 (germline): LNHDA, SQIVND (reference sequence). The DNA for the CDR3 is TGTGCCAGTAGTAGGACAGGGGGCTCTGGGGCCAACGTCCTGACTTTC. The encoded protein is CASSRTGGSGANVLTF.

The rearrangement links TRBV28 to TRBJ2-1, with 12 bases fitting TRBD2. V trimming: 8 bases; J trimming: 4 bases; junction bases outside the gene matches: 6. The CDR3 runs 15 residues. Germline loops: CDR1 MDHEN, CDR2 SYDVKM. The CDR3 reads CASLGTSGLYNEQFF. The CDR3 nucleotides are TGTGCCAGCCTCGGGACTAGCGGGTTATACAATGAGCAGTTCTTC.

The count of this clone is one. This chain connects TRBV27 to TRBJ1-2; D uncertain. CDR1 MNHEY and CDR2 SMNVEV come from the germline V gene (reference sequence). The CDR3 length is 13 residues. The V end lost 3 bases, the J end lost 2 bases, and 7 bases lay between the germline ends. In nucleotides, the CDR3 is TGTGCCAGCAGTTTTACGGGGAACTATGGCTACACCTTC. Its protein is CASSFTGNYGYTF.

The table lists this clone with a few counts. This chain joins TRBV10-3 and TRBJ1-2; 7 bases are shared with TRBD1. Germline loops: CDR1 ENHRY, CDR2 SYGVKD. The CDR3 runs 13 residues. Germline trimming cut 4 bases from V and 6 bases from J; bases unmatched to any gene: 5. The CDR3 bases are TGTGCCATCAGTGCGAGGGGGCCTGATGGCTACACCTTC. Protein product: CAISARGPDGYTF.

The genes are TRBV5-1 and TRBJ1-2, with 9 bases that match TRBD1. This CDR3 comprises 15 residues. CDR1 is SGHRS and CDR2 is YFSETQ in the germline V gene. Trimming at V came to 2 bases and at J to 10 bases, leaving 12 bases not matched to a gene. In DNA form, the CDR3 reads TGCGCCAGCAGCTTAAATCACCGGGACAGGGTTTACTACACCTTC. Its protein product is CASSLNHRDRVYYTF.

This chain connects TRBV19 to TRBJ1-6; TRBD1 matches 8 bases. The CDR3 is made up of 15 amino acids. V was pared by 5 bases and J by 7 bases, with 7 bases of the junction left unmatched. The germline V gene has CDR1 LNHDA and CDR2 SQIVND (reference sequence). Here the CDR3 reads CASSSYDRGNSPLHF. As DNA, the CDR3 is TGTGCCAGTAGTTCCTACGACAGGGGAAATTCACCCCTCCACTTT.

The chain couples TRBV9 to TRBJ2-3; 7 bases align to TRBD2. Trimming cost V 0 bases and J 0 bases; bases outside gene matches: 4. The CDR3 sequence is 16 residues long. From germline, CDR1 is SGDLS and CDR2 YYNGEE. CDR3 sequence reads: CASSVGIAGSTDTQYF. CDR3 coding DNA: TGTGCCAGCAGCGTAGGGATAGCGGGCAGCACAGATACGCAGTATTTT.

V usage is TRBV9 and J usage is TRBJ1-6; D is perhaps TRBD1 (5 bases). The CDR3 covers 15 residues. Trimming took 0 bases from V and 7 from J, leaving 11 bases between them. CDR1 and CDR2 from the germline V gene are SGDLS and YYNGEE. CDR3 loop: CASSVGWTPNSPLHF. CDR3 nucleotide sequence: TGTGCCAGCAGCGTAGGATGGACACCCAATTCACCCCTCCACTTT.

The V call is TRBV28, the J call TRBJ1-2; D gene uncertain. From germline, CDR1 is MDHEN and CDR2 SYDVKM. Trimming stripped 6 bases from V and 0 bases from J, with 14 bases between. This CDR3 has 15 amino acids. This chain's CDR3 is CASSSKDFTNYGYTF. The CDR3, as DNA: TGTGCCAGCAGCTCCAAGGACTTTACTAACTATGGCTACACCTTC.

The rearrangement uses TRBV12-5 and TRBJ2-1; 8 bases match TRBD1. The trim removed 2 bases at V and 12 bases at J, leaving 6 bases unmatched. Germline V gives CDR1 LGHNT, CDR2 FRNRAP. The CDR3 spans 13 residues. The CDR3: CASGLRTGFGQFF. DNA of the CDR3: TGTGCTAGTGGTTTGAGGACAGGGTTTGGGCAGTTCTTC.

The rearrangement links TRBV6-5 to TRBJ1-1; tentative D call: TRBD1 (6 bases). Trimming took off 8 bases at V and 3 bases at J, with 13 bases between the two ends. Germline CDR1 is MNHEY and CDR2 is SVGAGI. This CDR3 is 13 amino acids long. CDR3: CASRRGHHTEAFF. The CDR3 coding sequence is TGTGCCAGCCGAAGGGGACACCACACTGAAGCTTTCTTT.

The rearrangement joins TRBV2 to TRBJ2-4, with TRBD1 matching over 8 bases. With V trimmed by 4 bases and J by 2 bases, 4 bases remained unmatched. The V gene's germline CDR1 is SNHLY and CDR2 FYNNEI. This CDR3 region has 15 residues. The CDR3 bases are TGTGCCAGCAGTGTTCAGGGGGCGTCCAAAAACATTCAGTACTTC. It specifies CASSVQGASKNIQYF.

This chain joins TRBV5-6 and TRBJ2-1, with 8 positions matching TRBD2. Germline assignment: CDR1 SGHDT and CDR2 YYEEEE. This CDR3 spans 14 amino acids. J gave up 4 bases and V 1 base, and 1 base lay outside the gene matches. CDR3 sequence (DNA): TGTGCCAGCAGCTTGACTAGCGGATACAATGAGCAGTTCTTC. It translates to CASSLTSGYNEQFF.

A single count supports this clone. This chain connects TRBV7-2 to TRBJ2-7; possibly TRBD1 for D (5 bases). In germline, CDR1 is SGHTA, CDR2 FQGNSA. The CDR3 runs to 14 residues. V gave up 2 bases and J gave up 1 base, with 9 bases separating them. The CDR3, as DNA: TGTGCCAGCAGCTTACTCAGGGAATCCTACGAGCAGTACTTC. It encodes CASSLLRESYEQYF. Variable domain in full (rest from reference TRBV7-2 and TRBJ2-7): GAGVSQSPSNKVTEKGKDVELRCDPISGHTALYWYRQSLGQGLEFLIYFQGNSAPDKSGLPSDRFSAERTGGSVSTLTIQRTQQEDSAVYLCASSLLRESYEQYFGPGTRLTVT.

The chain employs TRBV6-6 and TRBJ2-7; possible D gene TRBD2, 5 bases. The CDR3 length is 12 residues. Trimming removed 4 bases at V and 4 bases at J, with 8 bases between. From germline, CDR1 is MNHNY and CDR2 SVGAGI (reference sequence). The CDR3 region is CASSLRGYEQYF. The CDR3 bases are TGTGCCAGCAGTTTACGCGGGTACGAGCAGTACTTC.